This T cell receptor (beta chain) originates from a study of blood T cells in healthy people across ages. Donors ranged from roughly 6 to 90 years old and were healthy Caucasians in Russia. CDR1 is DFQATT and CDR2 is SNEGSKA in the germline V gene (reference sequence). The CDR3 sequence is 12 residues long. The use of a sample-barcoded 5' primer and a J-beta primer mix characterized a second PCR of about 7 to 12 cycles. Every molecule of cDNA carried a tag from a template-switch adaptor with 12 random nucleotides. TCRdb redid the calling of the 5' RACE reads with MiXCR, one entry per CDR3 protein. Seen here are about 690,000 distinct CDR3 sequences, 35% to 50% observed once, and the top ten hold about 30%.

The J gene is TRBJ2-7, the V gene TRBV20-1; D may be TRBD1 or TRBD2 (5 bases each). The end of the DNA fits TRBJ2-5 better, so the J call may be wrong. This clonotype originated in an elderly man in good health. Sequenced sample: blood. CDR3 DNA: TGCAGTGCTAGCCGGGACGTCGGGACCCAGTACTTC. Its translation is CSASRDVGTQYF.